The 16 T cell receptor beta chains reported below all come from one sample, sequenced in a study of cytomegalovirus exposure and HLA in healthy donors. Libraries were prepared by immunoSEQ multiplex PCR; TCRdb keeps only in-frame clonotypes and omits some of them. The sample carries about 160,000 clones, just under 90% recorded once. Sequences were obtained from PBMCs. The receptors derive from a man aged 18 to 35 in good health and CMV-seropositive.

For the CDR3, the DNA is TGTGCCAGCAGCTCCCGGACAGGCGATGTATTTAGCAATCAGCCCCAGCATTTT. Protein product: CASSSRTGDVFSNQPQHF. The V call is TRBV7-8, the J call TRBJ1-5; the match to TRBD1 covers 7 bases. Germline CDR1 reads SGHVS; CDR2 reads FQNEAQ. CDR3 length: 18 amino acids. The V gene end was trimmed by 4 bases and the J gene end by 0 bases; junction bases not matched to a gene: 12.

The genes are TRBV5-1 and TRBJ2-5, with 7 bases fitting TRBD1. J lost 3 bases, V lost 4 bases, and 6 bases had no gene match. CDR3 length: 14 residues. Germline CDR1 reads SGHRS; CDR2 reads YFSETQ. CDR3 sequence: CASSGTDRKETQYF. DNA of the CDR3: TGCGCCAGCAGCGGGACGGACAGGAAAGAGACCCAGTACTTC. The whole variable domain, remainder taken from reference TRBV5-1 and TRBJ2-5, is KAGVTQTPRYLIKTRGQQVTLSCSPISGHRSVSWYQQTPGQGLQFLFEYFSETQRNKGNFPGRFSGRQFSNSRSEMNVSTLELGDSALYLCASSGTDRKETQYFGPGTRLLVL.

The chain employs TRBV4-2 and TRBJ2-7; a weak D match, TRBD2 (6 bases). With 3 bases removed from V and 3 bases from J, the gap between germline ends came to 12 bases. Germline V gene sequence: CDR1 LGHNA, CDR2 YNFKEQ. The CDR3 consists of 14 residues. CDR3 loop: CASSQTRVDYEQYF. The CDR3 nucleotides are TGTGCCAGCAGCCAGACTAGGGTCGACTACGAGCAGTACTTC.

The chain is built from TRBV6-5 and TRBJ1-1, with D unresolved. V lost 3 bases, J lost 1 base, and 9 bases lay in between. The CDR3 length is 14 residues. The germline gives CDR1 MNHEY, CDR2 SVGAGI. The CDR3 loop is CASSYGEPNTEAFF. In DNA, the CDR3 is TGTGCCAGCAGTTATGGGGAGCCGAACACTGAAGCTTTCTTT.

The chain links TRBV28 to TRBJ1-5; 7 positions agree with TRBD1. Germline V gene lookup returns CDR1 MDHEN and CDR2 SYDVKM. With V trimmed by 6 bases and J by 1 base, 3 bases remained unmatched. The CDR3 is 14 amino acids. The CDR3 sequence is CASRQGFSNQPQHF. As DNA, the CDR3 is TGTGCCAGCAGACAGGGGTTCAGCAATCAGCCCCAGCATTTT.

This chain uses TRBV6-1 with TRBJ1-1, with TRBD1 matching 8 bases. The germline V gene encodes CDR1 MNHNS and CDR2 SASEGT. The CDR3 is 15 residues long. J gave up 2 bases and V 4 bases, and 6 bases lay outside the gene matches. The CDR3 sequence is CASSARQGRNTEAFF. CDR3 bases: TGTGCCAGCAGTGCTAGACAGGGGAGAAACACTGAAGCTTTCTTT.

The V and J genes are TRBV5-1 and TRBJ1-1, with 8 nucleotides matching TRBD1. V shed 4 bases, J shed 4 bases, and the junction held 6 bases outside the gene matches. In germline, CDR1 is SGHRS, CDR2 YFSETQ. CDR3 length: 14 residues. The CDR3 bases are TGCGCCAGCAGCAACACAGGGGGAGTCACTGAAGCTTTCTTT. Its translation is CASSNTGGVTEAFF.

This sequence joins TRBV19 and TRBJ1-5, with TRBD1 identical over 8 bases. The CDR3 is 16 residues long. Per germline, CDR1 LNHDA and CDR2 SQIVND (reference sequence). With 2 bases clipped from V and 4 bases from J, the junction kept 7 bases outside the gene matches. In DNA form, the CDR3 reads TGTGCCAGTAGTATAAAATGGGACAGGACAAATCAGCCCCAGCATTTT. Its translation: CASSIKWDRTNQPQHF.

The chain joins TRBV5-1 to TRBJ2-1, with D uncertain. V was shortened by 0 bases and J by 4 bases, with 11 bases between the two germline ends. The germline V gene has CDR1 SGHRS and CDR2 YFSETQ. CDR3 length: 15 amino acids. The CDR3 loop reads CASSLGVSYYNEQFF. CDR3 nucleotides: TGCGCCAGCAGCTTGGGAGTATCATATTACAATGAGCAGTTCTTC. The complete variable domain, with remaining parts taken from reference TRBV5-1 and TRBJ2-1, reads KAGVTQTPRYLIKTRGQQVTLSCSPISGHRSVSWYQQTPGQGLQFLFEYFSETQRNKGNFPGRFSGRQFSNSRSEMNVSTLELGDSALYLCASSLGVSYYNEQFFGPGTRLTVL.

CDR3 bases: TGTGCCAGCTTGGACAGGACTAATTATAGCAATCAGCCCCAGCATTTT. This sequence encodes CASLDRTNYSNQPQHF. The V call is TRBV6-7, the J call TRBJ1-5; TRBD1 aligns across 7 bases. TRBV6-7 qualifies as an ORF whose function is uncertain. The V segment lost 8 bases and the J segment 0 bases; nucleotides outside the gene matches: 10. This CDR3 spans 16 amino acids.

This clone was recorded only once. The J gene is TRBJ1-1, the V gene TRBV10-3; TRBD1 is a possible D gene (6 bases). From germline, CDR1 is ENHRY and CDR2 SYGVKD. The CDR3 is 13 amino acids. V was cut by 10 bases and J by 4 bases, with 16 bases left in between. The CDR3 DNA is TGTGCCACCGGGGACAATCCGGGCACTGAAGCTTTCTTT. As protein: CATGDNPGTEAFF.

This clone occurred many times. The sample contains more than one DNA sequence encoding this CDR3. The chain recombines TRBV5-6 with TRBJ2-7; D is possibly TRBD2 (5 bases). The CDR3 runs to 14 residues. Trimming removed 0 bases at V and 4 bases at J, with 11 bases between. From germline, CDR1 is SGHDT and CDR2 YYEEEE. The CDR3 region is CASSLAGVGYEQYF. The CDR3 DNA follows: TGTGCCAGCAGCTTGGCCGGGGTCGGTTACGAGCAGTACTTC. Together with reference TRBV5-6 and TRBJ2-7, the CDR3 gives the full variable domain: DAGVTQSPTHLIKTRGQQVTLRCSPKSGHDTVSWYQQALGQGPQFIFQYYEEEERQRGNFPDRFSGHQFPNYSSELNVNALLLGDSALYLCASSLAGVGYEQYFGPGTRLTVT.

This chain joins TRBV28 and TRBJ2-5; TRBD1 matches 7 bases. Per germline, CDR1 MDHEN and CDR2 SYDVKM. Losses at the gene ends were 6 bases for V and 3 bases for J; bases not matched to a gene: 7. The CDR3 has 14 residues. The CDR3 DNA sequence: TGTGCCAGCAGCCCCGGGACAGTAAAAGAGACCCAGTACTTC. Translated, it gives CASSPGTVKETQYF.

This clone was seen only a few times. This chain joins TRBV18 and TRBJ1-1, with D perhaps matching TRBD1 (5 bases). The CDR3 is 13 residues long. The V end was cut by 3 bases, the J end by 5 bases, with 10 bases between. Germline V gene sequence: CDR1 KGHSH, CDR2 LQKENI. CDR3 region: CASSPLEGTEAFF. The CDR3 nucleotides are TGTGCCAGCTCACCCTTGGAGGGGACTGAAGCTTTCTTT.

A single count supports this clone. This rearrangement joins TRBV11-2 to TRBJ1-2, with 8 bases lining up with TRBD1. The germline CDR1 and CDR2 sequences are SGHAT and FQNNGV. The length of the CDR3 is 14 residues. After removal of 3 bases from V and 6 bases from J, the junction contained 6 bases not matched to a gene. CDR3 bases: TGTGCCAGCAGCTTTCGACAGGGGAAGAATGGCTACACCTTC. Encoded protein: CASSFRQGKNGYTF.

The chain uses TRBV29-1 and TRBJ2-5; 9 bases match TRBD2. The CDR3 runs 14 residues. Germline V gives CDR1 SQVTM, CDR2 ANQGSEA. The trim removed 4 bases at V and 5 bases at J, leaving 8 bases unmatched. The DNA for the CDR3 is TGCAGCGTTGGATCTCTAGCGGGAAGGGAGACCCAGTACTTC. It is translated as CSVGSLAGRETQYF.